This paragraph covers one T cell receptor beta chain sequence. As yet, its antigen is unknown. This sample stems from a study of cytomegalovirus exposure and HLA in healthy donors. Study background: The 90 to 150 validation repertoires, a later analysis reported, used the same platform as the 550 to 700 repertoires from the first cohort.

Broader study findings: Researchers catalogued over 150 TCR beta chains as cytomegalovirus-associated. Usually a TCR sequence was rare, but some public TCRs were found in many donors. Reportedly, cytomegalovirus status was diagnosed with high sensitivity and specificity.

Germline V gives CDR1 SGHRS, CDR2 YFSETQ. The CDR3 extends over 15 amino acids. V lost 4 bases, J lost 7 bases, and 10 bases stayed unmatched. Only in-frame clones appear in the TCRdb table, and some are missing; sequencing was by immunoSEQ multiplex PCR. The sample yields about 48,000 clones, about nine tenths seen once. The chain employs TRBV5-1 and TRBJ1-2; 10 bases align to TRBD1. The sample taken for sequencing was PBMCs. The TCR was taken from a woman in her thirties in good health and CMV-seronegative. CDR3 region: CASSPRDRGLGGYTF. The CDR3 DNA reads as TGCGCCAGCAGCCCCCGGGACAGGGGTTTGGGTGGCTACACCTTC. Full variable domain (rest looked up from reference TRBV5-1 and TRBJ1-2): KAGVTQTPRYLIKTRGQQVTLSCSPISGHRSVSWYQQTPGQGLQFLFEYFSETQRNKGNFPGRFSGRQFSNSRSEMNVSTLELGDSALYLCASSPRDRGLGGYTFGSGTRLTVV.